The present T cell receptor (beta chain) was sequenced within a study of siplizumab effects on memory and regulatory T cells. The data were produced by immunoSEQ multiplex PCR, yet TCRdb's version contains in-frame clones alone and is incomplete. The sample holds tens of thousands of clones, under 98% seen once. This CDR3 spans 13 amino acids. The J segment lost 3 bases and the V segment lost 5 bases, leaving 3 bases of the junction unmatched. The germline gives CDR1 KGHSH, CDR2 LQKENI. The sequence derives from a human donor in good health. The chain recombines TRBV18 with TRBJ2-7, with 8 bases that match TRBD1. What was sequenced was naive CD4+ T cells sorted from blood. CDR3 loop: CASSGTGSYEQYF. The CDR3 region has the DNA TGTGCCAGCTCAGGGACAGGCAGCTACGAGCAGTACTTC.